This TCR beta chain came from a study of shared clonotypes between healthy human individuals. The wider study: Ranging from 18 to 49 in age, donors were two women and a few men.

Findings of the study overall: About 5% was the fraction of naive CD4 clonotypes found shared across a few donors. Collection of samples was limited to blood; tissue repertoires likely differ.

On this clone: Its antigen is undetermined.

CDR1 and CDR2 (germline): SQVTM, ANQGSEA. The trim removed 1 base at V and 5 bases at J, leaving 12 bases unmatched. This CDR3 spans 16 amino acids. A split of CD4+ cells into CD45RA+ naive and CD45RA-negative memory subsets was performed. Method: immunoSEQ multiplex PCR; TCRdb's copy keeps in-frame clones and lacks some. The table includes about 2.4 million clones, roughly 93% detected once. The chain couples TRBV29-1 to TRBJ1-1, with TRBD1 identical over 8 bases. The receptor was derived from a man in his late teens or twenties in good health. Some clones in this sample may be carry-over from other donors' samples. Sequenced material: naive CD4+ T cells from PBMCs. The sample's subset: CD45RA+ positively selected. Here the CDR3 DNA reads TGCAGCGTTGAAGGATGGGCAGGGGGCGCGGTGACTGAAGCTTTCTTT. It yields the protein CSVEGWAGGAVTEAFF. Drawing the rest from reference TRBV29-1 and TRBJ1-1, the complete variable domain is SAVISQKPSRDICQRGTSLTIQCQVDSQVTMMFWYRQQPGQSLTLIATANQGSEATYESGFVIDKFPISRPNLTFSTLTVSNMSPEDSSIYLCSVEGWAGGAVTEAFFGQGTRLTVV.